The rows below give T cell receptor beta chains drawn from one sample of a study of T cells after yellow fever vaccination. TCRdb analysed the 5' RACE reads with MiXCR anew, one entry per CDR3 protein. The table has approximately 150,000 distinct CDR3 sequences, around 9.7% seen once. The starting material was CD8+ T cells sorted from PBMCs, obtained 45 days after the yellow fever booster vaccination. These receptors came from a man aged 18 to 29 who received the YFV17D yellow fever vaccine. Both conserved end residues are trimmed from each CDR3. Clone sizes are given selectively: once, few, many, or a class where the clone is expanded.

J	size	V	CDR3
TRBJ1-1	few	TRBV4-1	ASSQGKLSSVDTEAF
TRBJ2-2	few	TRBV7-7	ASSAWITDRFTGELF
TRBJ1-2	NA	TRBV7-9	ASSPVGEYYGYT
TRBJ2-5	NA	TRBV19	ASSPDSGETQY
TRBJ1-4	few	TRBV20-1	SARDPETGAGILDEKLF
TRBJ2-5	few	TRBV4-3	ASSQRSSGEETQY
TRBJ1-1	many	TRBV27	ASSLKAGTGGTEAF
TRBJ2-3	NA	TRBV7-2	ASSLAERGTDTQY
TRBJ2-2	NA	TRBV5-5	ASRTPGQGSGELF
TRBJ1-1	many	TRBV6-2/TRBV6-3	ASSPRSTEAF